This paragraph covers one T cell receptor beta chain sequence. Its cognate antigen is unknown. This record comes from a study of graft-versus-host responses after intestinal transplantation. V lost 0 bases to trimming and J lost 0 bases; unmatched junction nucleotides: 3. This CDR3 has 15 amino acids. CDR1 is SGDLS and CDR2 is YYNGEE in the germline V gene. Measured with immunoSEQ multiplex PCR; TCRdb has only the in-frame clones, and not every one. The top ten clones hold roughly 1% of a sample with approximately 94,000 clones, less than 90% of them seen once. Study results and limitations: High graft-versus-host to host-versus-graft clonal ratios were seen in allografts of patients with graft-donor T cell macrochimerism.

The sequencing here drew on unstimulated CD4+ T cells sorted from spleen or lymph node cells, taken before transplant. The clonotype comes from a human donor who was the organ donor for an intestinal transplant. This chain connects TRBV9 to TRBJ2-7; 7 positions match TRBD1. CDR3 in amino acids: CASSVEAGGSYEQYF. CDR3 DNA: TGTGCCAGCAGCGTAGAGGCAGGGGGCTCCTACGAGCAGTACTTC.